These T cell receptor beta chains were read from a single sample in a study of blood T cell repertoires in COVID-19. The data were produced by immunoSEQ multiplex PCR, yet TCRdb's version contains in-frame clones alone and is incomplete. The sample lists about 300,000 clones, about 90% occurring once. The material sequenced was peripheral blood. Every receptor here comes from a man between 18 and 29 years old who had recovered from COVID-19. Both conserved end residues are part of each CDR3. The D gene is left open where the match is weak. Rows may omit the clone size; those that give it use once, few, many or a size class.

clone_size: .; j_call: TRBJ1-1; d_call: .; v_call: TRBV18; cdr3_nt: TGTGCCAGCTCACCTTTACAGGGCACTGAAGCTTTCTTT; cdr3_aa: CASSPLQGTEAFF
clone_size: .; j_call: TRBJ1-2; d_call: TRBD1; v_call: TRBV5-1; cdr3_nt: TGCGCCAGCAGCTTGTCGGGACAGGGAGACTATGGCTACACCTTC; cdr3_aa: CASSLSGQGDYGYTF
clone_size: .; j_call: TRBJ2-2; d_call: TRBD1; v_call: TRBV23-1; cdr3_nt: TGCGCCAGCAGTCAATCGGCGGGACAGGAGAACACCGGGGAGCTGTTTTTT; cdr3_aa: CASSQSAGQENTGELFF
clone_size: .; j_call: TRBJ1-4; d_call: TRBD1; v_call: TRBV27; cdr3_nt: TGTGCCAGCAGCTGGACAGGGAGTAATGAAAAACTGTTTTTT; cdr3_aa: CASSWTGSNEKLFF
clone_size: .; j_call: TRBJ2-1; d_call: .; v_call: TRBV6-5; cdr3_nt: TGTGCCAGCAGTACCCAGAATGAGCAGTTCTTC; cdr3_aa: CASSTQNEQFF
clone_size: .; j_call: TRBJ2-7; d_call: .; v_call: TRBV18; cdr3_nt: TGTGCCAGCTCACCACCGAACACAGCCTACGAGCAGTACTTC; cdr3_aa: CASSPPNTAYEQYF
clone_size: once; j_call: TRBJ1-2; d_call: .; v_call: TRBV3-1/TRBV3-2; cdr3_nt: TGTGCCAGCAGCCAAGTTGAGGGGGATAACGGCTACACCTTC; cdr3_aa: CASSQVEGDNGYTF
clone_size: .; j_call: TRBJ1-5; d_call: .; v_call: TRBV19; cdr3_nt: TGTGCCAGTAGTTCCCGAGACAGATTCAATCAGCCCCAGCATTTT; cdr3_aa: CASSSRDRFNQPQHF
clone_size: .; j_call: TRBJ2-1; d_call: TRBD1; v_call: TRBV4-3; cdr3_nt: TGCGCCAGCAGCCAAGCTCTTTCCGGGACAGGGGTTAACAATGAGCAGTTCTTC; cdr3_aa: CASSQALSGTGVNNEQFF
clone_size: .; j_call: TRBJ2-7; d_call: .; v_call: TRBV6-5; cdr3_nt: TGTGCCAGCAGCGTACAGGGACGGACCTACGAGCAGTACTTC; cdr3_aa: CASSVQGRTYEQYF
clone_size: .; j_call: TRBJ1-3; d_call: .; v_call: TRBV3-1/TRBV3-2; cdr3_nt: TGTGCCAGCAGCCAAGCTGACCCCGGGGCTGGAAACACCATATATTTT; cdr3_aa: CASSQADPGAGNTIYF
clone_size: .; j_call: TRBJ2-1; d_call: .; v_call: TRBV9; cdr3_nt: TGTGCCAGCAGCGTAGGACGTGCGCGGAGGGGCTCCTACAATGAGCAGTTCTTC; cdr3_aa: CASSVGRARRGSYNEQFF
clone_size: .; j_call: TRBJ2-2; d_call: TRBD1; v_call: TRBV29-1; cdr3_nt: TGCAGCGTAGGGACAGGGTCGACCGGGGAGCTGTTTTTT; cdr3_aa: CSVGTGSTGELFF
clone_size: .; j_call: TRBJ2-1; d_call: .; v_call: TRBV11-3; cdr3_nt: TGTGCCAGCAGCTTAGATTTGCGGAGGAATGAGCAGTTCTTC; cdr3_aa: CASSLDLRRNEQFF
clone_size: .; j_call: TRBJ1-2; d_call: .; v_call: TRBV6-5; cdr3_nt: TGTGCCAGCAGTTACTCGTGGGGAGGAGAGCGTTATGGCTACACCTTC; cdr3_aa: CASSYSWGGERYGYTF
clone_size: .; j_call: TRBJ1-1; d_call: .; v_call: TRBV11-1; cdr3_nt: TGTGCCAGCAGCTTAGAGCAGGGACTTGGCACTGAAGCTTTCTTT; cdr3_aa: CASSLEQGLGTEAFF
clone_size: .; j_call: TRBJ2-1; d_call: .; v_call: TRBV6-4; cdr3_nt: TGTGCCAGCAAGGTTGGTAGCGGATACAATGAGCAGTTCTTC; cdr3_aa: CASKVGSGYNEQFF
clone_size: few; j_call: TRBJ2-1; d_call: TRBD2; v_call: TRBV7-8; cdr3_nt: TGTGCCAGCAGCTTAGGACCCAGCACCGGACTAGTGGTCTACAATGAGCAGTTCTTC; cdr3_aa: CASSLGPSTGLVVYNEQFF
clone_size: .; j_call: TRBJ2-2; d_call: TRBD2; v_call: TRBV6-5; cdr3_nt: TGTGCCAGCAGTTTTTCGGGAGGGGGCACCGGGGAGCTGTTTTTT; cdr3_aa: CASSFSGGGTGELFF
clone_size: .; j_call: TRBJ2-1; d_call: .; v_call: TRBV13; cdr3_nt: TGTGCCAGCAGTCTAACGGGGAATGAGCAGTTCTTC; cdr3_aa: CASSLTGNEQFF
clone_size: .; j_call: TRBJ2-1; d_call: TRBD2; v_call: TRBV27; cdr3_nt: TGTGCCAGCAGTTTAAGGACTAGCGGTCCCTACAATGAGCAGTTCTTC; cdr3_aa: CASSLRTSGPYNEQFF
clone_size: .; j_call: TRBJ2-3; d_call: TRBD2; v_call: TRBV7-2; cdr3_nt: TGTGCCAGCAGCCCCTGGACTAGCGGGGTCGGTGATACGCAGTATTTT; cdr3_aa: CASSPWTSGVGDTQYF
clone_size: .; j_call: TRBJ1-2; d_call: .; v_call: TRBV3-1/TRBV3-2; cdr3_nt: TGTGCCAGCAGCCAAGGGGGAGTGGACGGCTACACCTTC; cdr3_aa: CASSQGGVDGYTF
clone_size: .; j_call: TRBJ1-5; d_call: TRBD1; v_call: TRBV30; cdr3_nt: TGTGCCTCCGAAGAGGGACAGGGGGCGGAATATAGCAATCAGCCCCAGCATTTT; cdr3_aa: CASEEGQGAEYSNQPQHF
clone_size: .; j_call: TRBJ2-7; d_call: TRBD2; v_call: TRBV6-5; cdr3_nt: TGTGCCAGCAGCCAATGGGAGGGGAGGTGGGAGCAGTACTTC; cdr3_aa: CASSQWEGRWEQYF
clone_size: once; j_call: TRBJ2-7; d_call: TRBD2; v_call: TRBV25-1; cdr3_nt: TGTGCCAGCAGTGAAGGGAGGGTGGGTTACGAGCAGTACTTC; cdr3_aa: CASSEGRVGYEQYF
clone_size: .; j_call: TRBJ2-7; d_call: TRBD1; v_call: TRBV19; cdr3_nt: TGTGCCAGTAGTCTTCAGGGGGCTTACGAGCAGTACTTC; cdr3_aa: CASSLQGAYEQYF
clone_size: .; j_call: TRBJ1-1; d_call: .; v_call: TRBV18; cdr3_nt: TGTGCCAGCTCCCCATCGGAGGGTACTGAAGCTTTCTTT; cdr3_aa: CASSPSEGTEAFF
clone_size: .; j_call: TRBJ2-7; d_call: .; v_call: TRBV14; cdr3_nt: TGTGCCAGCAGCTATAGACAGCACGAGCAGTACTTC; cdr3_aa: CASSYRQHEQYF
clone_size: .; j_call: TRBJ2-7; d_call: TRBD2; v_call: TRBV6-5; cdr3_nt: TGTGCCAGCAGCCCCGGACTAGCGGGAGTGGGGGAGCAGTACTTC; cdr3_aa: CASSPGLAGVGEQYF
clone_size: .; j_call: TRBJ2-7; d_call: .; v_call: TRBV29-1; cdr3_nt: TGCAGCGTTCATGTATGGGGCACGTCGTACTTC; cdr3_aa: CSVHVWGTSYF
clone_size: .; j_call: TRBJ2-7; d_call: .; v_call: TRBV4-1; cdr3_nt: TGCGCCAGCAGCCAAGGGACAGCAAGCTCCTACGAGCAGTACTTC; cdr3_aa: CASSQGTASSYEQYF
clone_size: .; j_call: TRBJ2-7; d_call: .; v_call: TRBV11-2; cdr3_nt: TGTGCCAGCAGCTTCAAAAGGAGATCCTACGAGCAGTACTTC; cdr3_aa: CASSFKRRSYEQYF
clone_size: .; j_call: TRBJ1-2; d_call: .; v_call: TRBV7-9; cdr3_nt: TGTGCCAGCAGCTTAGAATCGTACTATGGCTACACCTTC; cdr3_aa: CASSLESYYGYTF
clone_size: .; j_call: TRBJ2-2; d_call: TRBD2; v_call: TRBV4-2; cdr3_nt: TGTGCCAGCAGCCAAGAGGGTGGGACTAGCGGTCCGAACACCGGGGAGCTGTTTTTT; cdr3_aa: CASSQEGGTSGPNTGELFF
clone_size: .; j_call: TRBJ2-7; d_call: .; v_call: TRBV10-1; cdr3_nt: TGCGCCAGCAGCCTCATAAGGGGGGGCGAGCAGTACTTC; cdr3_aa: CASSLIRGGEQYF
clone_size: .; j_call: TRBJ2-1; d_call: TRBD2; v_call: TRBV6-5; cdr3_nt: TGTGCCAGCCGGAGGACTAGCGGGGACAATGAGCAGTTCTTC; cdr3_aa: CASRRTSGDNEQFF
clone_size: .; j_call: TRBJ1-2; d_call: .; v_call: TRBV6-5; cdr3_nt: TGTGCCAGCAGTCAGACAGGTCCCGGCCAGGGCTACACCTTC; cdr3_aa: CASSQTGPGQGYTF
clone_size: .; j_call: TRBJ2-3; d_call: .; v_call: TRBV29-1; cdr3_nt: TGCAGCGTTGAATTTGGAGCAGATACGCAGTATTTT; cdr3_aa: CSVEFGADTQYF
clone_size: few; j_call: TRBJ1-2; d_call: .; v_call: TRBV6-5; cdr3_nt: TGTGCCAGCAGTTACGCAGGGGCATCTGGCTACACCTTC; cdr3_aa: CASSYAGASGYTF
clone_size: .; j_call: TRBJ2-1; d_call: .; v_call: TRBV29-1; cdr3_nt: TGCAGCGTTGTGGGGCGCGACTCCTACAATGAGCAGTTCTTC; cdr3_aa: CSVVGRDSYNEQFF
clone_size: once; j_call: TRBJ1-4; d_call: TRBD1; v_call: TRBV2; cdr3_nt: TGTGCCAGCAGTGAAGGGACAGGGGTTGAAAAACTGTTTTTT; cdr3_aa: CASSEGTGVEKLFF
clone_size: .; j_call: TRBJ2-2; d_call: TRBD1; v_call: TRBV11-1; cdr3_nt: TGTGCCAGCAGCCGTCTCGGGACAGGGAACGGGGAGCTGTTTTTT; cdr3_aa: CASSRLGTGNGELFF
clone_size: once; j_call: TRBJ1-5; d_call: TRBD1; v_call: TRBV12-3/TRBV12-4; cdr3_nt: TGTGCCAGCCAGGACAGGGGTAATCAGCCCCAGCATTTT; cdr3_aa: CASQDRGNQPQHF
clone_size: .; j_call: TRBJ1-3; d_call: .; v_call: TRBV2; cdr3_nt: TGTGCCAGCAGTGCAGGGCACTCTGGAAACACCATATATTTT; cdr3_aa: CASSAGHSGNTIYF
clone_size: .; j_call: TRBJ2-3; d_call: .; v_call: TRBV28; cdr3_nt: TGTGCCAGCAGTAGTGGGCCCGCCACAGATACGCAGTATTTT; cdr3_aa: CASSSGPATDTQYF
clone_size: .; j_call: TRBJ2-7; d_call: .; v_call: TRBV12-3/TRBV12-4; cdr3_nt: TGTGCCAGCAGTCCCGCCTACGAGCAGTACTTC; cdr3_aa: CASSPAYEQYF
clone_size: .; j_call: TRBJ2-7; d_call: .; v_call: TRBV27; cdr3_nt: TGTGCCAGCAGTCCCCTATCGGGATATTACGAGCAGTACTTC; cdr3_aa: CASSPLSGYYEQYF
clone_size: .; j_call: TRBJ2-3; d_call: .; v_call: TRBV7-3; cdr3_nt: TGTGCCAGCAGCTTAACGGGGAGCGGCACAGATACGCAGTATTTT; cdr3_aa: CASSLTGSGTDTQYF
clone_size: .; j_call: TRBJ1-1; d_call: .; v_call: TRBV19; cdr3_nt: TGTGCCAGTATAAGGACACTGAACACTGAAGCTTTCTTT; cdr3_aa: CASIRTLNTEAFF
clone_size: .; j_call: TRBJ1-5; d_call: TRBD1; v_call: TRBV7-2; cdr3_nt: TGTGCCAGCAGCCAGGGACAGCGCAATCAGCCCCAGCATTTT; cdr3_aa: CASSQGQRNQPQHF
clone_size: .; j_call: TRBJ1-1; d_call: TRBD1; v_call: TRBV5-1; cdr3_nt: TGCGCCAGCAGCTCCACCGGGACAGGGACGAACACTGAAGCTTTCTTT; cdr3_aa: CASSSTGTGTNTEAFF
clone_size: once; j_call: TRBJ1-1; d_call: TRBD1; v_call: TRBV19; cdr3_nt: TGTGCCAGTAGTAGGGGGACAGGGAACACTGAAGCTTTCTTT; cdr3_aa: CASSRGTGNTEAFF
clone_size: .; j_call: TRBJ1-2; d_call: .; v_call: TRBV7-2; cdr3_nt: TGTGCCAGCAGCCCCGGTGGGACGGGGGGGAGCTATGGCTACACCTTC; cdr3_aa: CASSPGGTGGSYGYTF